This TCR beta chain was captured in a study of cytomegalovirus exposure and HLA in healthy donors. Overall study findings and caveats: A list of around 160 TCR beta chains associated with cytomegalovirus was given. Reported findings show TCR beta sequences accurately forecast HLA-A and HLA-B alleles in most subjects.

Researchers ran the PCR with 60 Vbeta and 13 Jbeta primers. The method was immunoSEQ multiplex PCR; TCRdb's version includes in-frame clones alone and lacks a portion of them. The data show about 180,000 clones, almost 80% seen once. Unmatched junction bases numbered 3, after V lost 5 bases and J lost 2 bases. CDR1 and CDR2 from the germline V gene are MNHEY and SVGAGI. The CDR3 has 13 amino acids. Sampled while nominally healthy, donors likely had unrecorded immune exposures. Comment on this clone: Its antigen is unknown.

The chain uses TRBV6-5 and TRBJ2-7, with 7 bases identical to TRBD1. The TCR was taken from a man aged 30-40 years in good health and CMV-seronegative. Sequencing was done on a sample of PBMCs. CDR3: CASSPGQTYEQYF. CDR3 nucleotides: TGTGCCAGCAGTCCGGGACAGACCTACGAGCAGTACTTC.